These 32 T cell receptor beta chains were sequenced from one sample in a study of graft-versus-host responses after intestinal transplantation. The table came from immunoSEQ multiplex PCR; TCRdb's copy has only in-frame clones and leaves some out. The table shows tens of thousands of clones, with 91% occurring only once. Sequenced material: PBMCs, taken 524 days after transplant. These receptors all come from a human patient who received an intestinal transplant, so some T cells may come from the graft donor.

V usage is TRBV4-1 and J usage is TRBJ2-7; perhaps TRBD1 as D (6 bases). The CDR3 has 17 amino acids. The V end lost 0 bases, the J end lost 2 bases, and 17 bases lay between the germline ends. Germline CDR1 is MGHRA and CDR2 is YSYEKL. CDR3 sequence: CASSQEAGRGQTYEQYF. CDR3 nucleotide sequence: TGCGCCAGCAGCCAAGAGGCCGGCAGGGGTCAAACCTACGAGCAGTACTTC.

V usage is TRBV29-1 and J usage is TRBJ1-2, with D perhaps TRBD1 (5 bases). Germline V gene data show CDR1 as SQVTM and CDR2 as ANQGSEA. The CDR3 contains 12 residues. The V end was cut by 1 base, the J end by 6 bases, with 9 bases between. The CDR3: CSVEVGGHGYTF. DNA of the CDR3: TGCAGCGTTGAAGTGGGGGGACATGGCTACACCTTC.

The chain couples TRBV10-3 to TRBJ2-3; 10 nucleotides align to TRBD2. V lost 7 bases to trimming and J lost 3 bases; unmatched junction nucleotides: 4. This CDR3 contains 14 residues. Per germline, CDR1 ENHRY and CDR2 SYGVKD. CDR3 amino acids: CAINRAGGTDTQYF. The DNA for the CDR3 is TGTGCCATCAATCGAGCGGGAGGGACAGATACGCAGTATTTT.

The chain combines TRBV15 with TRBJ1-2; TRBD1 aligns across 7 bases. CDR3 length: 15 amino acids. The V and J ends lost 1 base and 4 bases, in that order; junction bases with no gene match: 6. CDR1 LNHNV and CDR2 YYDKDF come from the germline V gene (reference sequence). The CDR3 reads CATSRAGQLLYGYTF. The CDR3 DNA reads TGTGCCACCAGCAGAGCGGGACAGCTCCTCTATGGCTACACCTTC. The full variable domain, with the rest looked up from reference TRBV15 and TRBJ1-2, is DAMVIQNPRYQVTQFGKPVTLSCSQTLNHNVMYWYQQKSSQAPKLLFHYYDKDFNNEADTPDNFQSRRPNTSFCFLDIRSPGLGDTAMYLCATSRAGQLLYGYTFGSGTRLTVV.

V gene TRBV30 combines with J gene TRBJ2-7; D not resolved. The CDR3 contains 15 residues. With 0 bases removed from V and 4 bases from J, the gap between germline ends came to 16 bases. The germline CDR1 and CDR2 sequences are GTSNPN and SVGIG (reference sequence). CDR3 DNA sequence: TGTGCCTGGAGTGTACTGTCAGGACCCGAATACGAGCAGTACTTC. Protein product: CAWSVLSGPEYEQYF.

This chain connects TRBV4-2 to TRBJ1-1, with 9 bases lining up with TRBD1. Germline V gene lookup returns CDR1 LGHNA and CDR2 YNFKEQ. V was clipped by 1 base and J by 1 base; unmatched bases: 1. The CDR3 has 15 amino acids. Here the CDR3 DNA reads TGTGCCAGCAGCCAAGTGACAGGGGGGAACACTGAAGCTTTCTTT. It translates to CASSQVTGGNTEAFF.

V gene TRBV6-1 combines with J gene TRBJ1-4; 8 bases match TRBD1. V was pared by 6 bases and J by 2 bases, with 2 bases of the junction left unmatched. The germline CDR1 and CDR2 sequences are MNHNS and SASEGT. The CDR3 loop spans 14 amino acids. CDR3 in DNA: TGTGCCAGCAGCTGGACAGGGACTAATGAAAAACTGTTTTTT. Protein product: CASSWTGTNEKLFF.

The CDR3 region is CASSLNGGYTF. CDR3 in DNA: TGTGCCAGCAGCTTAAACGGCGGCTACACCTTC. V usage is TRBV7-9 and J usage is TRBJ1-2; D gene uncertain. CDR3 length equals 11 residues. With 2 bases removed from V and 8 bases from J, the gap between germline ends came to 6 bases. Germline V lookup: CDR1 SEHNR, CDR2 FQNEAQ (reference sequence).

This rearrangement joins TRBV19 to TRBJ1-4; tentatively, D is TRBD1 (6 bases). This CDR3 is 19 amino acids long. CDR1 and CDR2 (germline): LNHDA, SQIVND (reference sequence). Trimming pared 6 bases from V and 6 bases from J, leaving 29 bases between. CDR3 loop: CASSPAPGQGETADEKLFF. CDR3 nucleotide sequence: TGTGCCAGTAGCCCGGCCCCGGGACAAGGGGAAACGGCTGATGAAAAACTGTTTTTT.

V and J are TRBV6-1 and TRBJ2-7, with TRBD2 matching over 10 bases. Germline V gives CDR1 MNHNS, CDR2 SASEGT. Trimming cost V 4 bases and J 3 bases; bases outside gene matches: 6. This CDR3 is 15 amino acids long. The CDR3 spells CASSGVSGRRYEQYF. CDR3 nucleotides: TGTGCCAGCAGTGGGGTTAGCGGGAGGCGCTACGAGCAGTACTTC.

This chain connects TRBV5-4 to TRBJ2-6, with D tentatively TRBD2 (7 bases). This CDR3 is built from 17 residues. Trimming pared 0 bases from V and 2 bases from J, leaving 12 bases between. Looked up from germline, CDR1 is SGHNT and CDR2 is YYREEE (reference sequence). The CDR3 DNA reads as TGTGCCAGCAGCTTGGCCCGGGGGGCGACTGGGGCCAACGTCCTGACTTTC. Translated, it gives CASSLARGATGANVLTF.

The chain recombines TRBV19 with TRBJ1-6; no clear D gene. The CDR3 length is 12 residues. Per germline, CDR1 LNHDA and CDR2 SQIVND (reference sequence). Trimming removed 5 bases at V and 6 bases at J, with 5 bases between. The CDR3 protein is CASSRVNSPLHF. DNA for the CDR3: TGTGCCAGTAGTCGAGTTAATTCACCCCTCCACTTT. Full variable domain (rest looked up from reference TRBV19 and TRBJ1-6): DGGITQSPKYLFRKEGQNVTLSCEQNLNHDAMYWYRQDPGQGLRLIYYSQIVNDFQKGDIAEGYSVSREKKESFPLTVTSAQKNPTAFYLCASSRVNSPLHFGNGTRLTVT.

The chain has TRBV5-6 and TRBJ2-7, with D perhaps being TRBD1 or TRBD2 (5 bases each). The CDR3 loop spans 14 amino acids. V was cut by 7 bases and J by 3 bases, with 17 bases left in between. Per germline, CDR1 SGHDT and CDR2 YYEEEE. CDR3 nucleotides: TGTGCCAGCGGTTCCGGACTGGGGCTCTACGAGCAGTACTTC. This codes for CASGSGLGLYEQYF.

The sample holds one count of this clone. J is TRBJ2-1 and V is TRBV6-5, with 7 bases matching TRBD2. The germline gives CDR1 MNHEY, CDR2 SVGAGI. The CDR3 has 12 amino acids. With V trimmed by 6 bases and J by 9 bases, 5 bases remained unmatched. CDR3 sequence: CASSPGGSEQFF. DNA of the CDR3: TGTGCCAGCAGCCCCGGCGGGAGTGAGCAGTTCTTC.

The chain is built from TRBV6-6 and TRBJ2-3, with no clear D. The CDR3 totals 13 residues. Trimming took off 4 bases at V and 2 bases at J, with 7 bases between the two ends. CDR1 MNHNY and CDR2 SVGAGI come from the germline V gene (reference sequence). The DNA for the CDR3 is TGTGCCAGCAGTTTCGGTCCCACAGATACGCAGTATTTT. Protein product: CASSFGPTDTQYF.

The V gene is TRBV29-1, the J gene TRBJ2-2, with 10 bases aligning to TRBD2. Trimming removed 1 base from V and 7 bases from J; junction bases left unmatched: 9. CDR3 length equals 16 residues. Germline V CDR1 and CDR2: SQVTM, ANQGSEA. The chain's CDR3 is CSVEGTSGRLGGELFF. CDR3 DNA: TGCAGCGTTGAAGGGACTAGCGGTCGGTTGGGCGGGGAGCTGTTTTTT.

The V gene is TRBV6-4, the J gene TRBJ1-5, with TRBD1 matching over 7 bases. Per the germline V gene, CDR1 is MRHNA and CDR2 is SNTAGT. Unmatched junction bases numbered 10, after V lost 7 bases and J lost 4 bases. The CDR3 is 15 amino acids. CDR3: CASNIKTGSNQPQHF. CDR3 sequence (DNA): TGTGCCAGCAACATTAAGACAGGGAGTAATCAGCCCCAGCATTTT.

CDR3 loop: CASSPGTQETQYF. Here the CDR3 DNA reads TGTGCCAGCAGCCCGGGGACCCAAGAGACCCAGTACTTC. The chain links TRBV5-4 to TRBJ2-5, with D perhaps matching TRBD1 or TRBD2 (5 bases each). This CDR3 is 13 amino acids long. Looked up from germline, CDR1 is SGHNT and CDR2 is YYREEE (reference sequence). The V end lost 4 bases, the J end lost 1 base, and 8 bases lay between the germline ends.

This clone was recorded a few times. The genes are TRBV5-4 and TRBJ2-2; 7 positions agree with TRBD1. J was trimmed by 4 bases and V by 4 bases; bases with no gene match: 4. This CDR3 contains 14 residues. Germline V gene sequence: CDR1 SGHNT, CDR2 YYREEE (reference sequence). CDR3 protein: CASSLRDSTGELFF. For the CDR3, the DNA is TGTGCCAGCAGCCTCCGGGACAGCACCGGGGAGCTGTTTTTT.

The chain recombines TRBV18 with TRBJ2-1, with TRBD2 as a possible D gene (5 bases). This CDR3 spans 16 amino acids. Germline V gives CDR1 KGHSH, CDR2 LQKENI. Trimming cost V 3 bases and J 0 bases, with 12 bases left between them. The CDR3 DNA reads as TGTGCCAGCTCACCTTCGAGCGGCGCCTCCTACAATGAGCAGTTCTTC. Translating gives CASSPSSGASYNEQFF. The whole variable domain, filled in from reference TRBV18 and TRBJ2-1, reads NAGVMQNPRHLVRRRGQEARLRCSPMKGHSHVYWYRQLPEEGLKFMVYLQKENIIDESGMPKERFSAEFPKEGPSILRIQQVVRGDSAAYFCASSPSSGASYNEQFFGPGTRLTVL.

J is TRBJ2-5 and V is TRBV28, with D unclear. The DNA end lines up better with TRBJ2-7; the J call may be wrong. Looked up from germline, CDR1 is MDHEN and CDR2 is SYDVKM. The CDR3 loop spans 14 amino acids. The CDR3 sequence is CASSLLTESYEQYF. CDR3 nucleotides: TGTGCCAGCAGTTTGCTGACTGAATCCTACGAGCAGTACTTC.

The chain combines TRBV5-1 with TRBJ2-7, with a tentative D call TRBD1 (7 bases). Trimming removed 5 bases from V and 3 bases from J, with 9 bases in between. CDR1 and CDR2 (germline): SGHRS, YFSETQ. There are 12 residues in the CDR3. The chain's CDR3 is CASRRDSYEQYF. The DNA of the CDR3 is TGCGCCAGCAGGCGGGACAGCTACGAGCAGTACTTC. Complete variable domain (other parts from reference TRBV5-1 and TRBJ2-7): KAGVTQTPRYLIKTRGQQVTLSCSPISGHRSVSWYQQTPGQGLQFLFEYFSETQRNKGNFPGRFSGRQFSNSRSEMNVSTLELGDSALYLCASRRDSYEQYFGPGTRLTVT.

This chain's CDR3 is CASSPRTGGSNEQFF. CDR3 coding DNA: TGTGCCAGCTCACCAAGGACAGGGGGCTCCAATGAGCAGTTCTTC. This rearrangement joins TRBV18 to TRBJ2-1, with 11 bases fitting TRBD1. Germline V gene sequence: CDR1 KGHSH, CDR2 LQKENI. This CDR3 contains 15 residues. V shed 2 bases and J 6 bases; nucleotides not matched to a gene: 3.

The chain links TRBV7-8 to TRBJ2-1; 14 nucleotides line up with TRBD2. There are 19 residues in the CDR3. The ends lost 5 bases at V and 0 bases at J; junction bases unmatched: 9. Germline-derived CDR1 and CDR2 are SGHVS and FQNEAQ. This chain's CDR3 is CASSTWTSGRPSSYNEQFF. Written as DNA, the CDR3 is TGTGCCAGCAGCACCTGGACTAGCGGGAGGCCGAGCTCCTACAATGAGCAGTTCTTC.

The CDR3 DNA reads TGTGCCAGCAGATCGGGTTTTAGGGTAGTGAGCTACACCTTC. Its protein is CASRSGFRVVSYTF. The rearrangement links TRBV28 to TRBJ1-2; no firm D call. V shed 6 bases and J shed 9 bases, with 20 bases lying between them. The CDR3 spans 14 residues. Looked up from germline, CDR1 is MDHEN and CDR2 is SYDVKM.

Turning to this clone: The CDR3 carries no conserved terminal phenylalanine or tryptophan, so it likely arises from a read error. It is unclear where the CDR3 begins or ends on the DNA, so no DNA is shown, and the CDR3 is as TCRdb lists it. The chain has TRBV29-1 and TRBJ2-3; TRBD2, the table's D call, was not compared with the DNA. The CDR3 has 12 amino acids, counting both end residues. The germline V gene encodes CDR1 SQVTM and CDR2 ANQGSEA. The CDR3 here is CSVEDLARGAAC.

V and J are TRBV2 and TRBJ2-1; unclear D gene. Per germline, CDR1 SNHLY and CDR2 FYNNEI. The CDR3 runs to 13 residues. Trimming cost V 1 base and J 1 base, with 2 bases left between them. DNA of the CDR3: TGTGCCAGCAGTGAAGGATCCTACAATGAGCAGTTCTTC. Amino acids: CASSEGSYNEQFF.

The chain uses TRBV7-9 and TRBJ2-1; unclear D gene. CDR3 length equals 14 residues. The V end was cut by 0 bases, the J end by 0 bases, with 3 bases between. CDR1 is SEHNR, CDR2 FQNEAQ, per germline (reference sequence). The CDR3 sequence is CASSLASSYNEQFF. In DNA, the CDR3 is TGTGCCAGCAGCTTAGCTAGCTCCTACAATGAGCAGTTCTTC.

The chain recombines TRBV6-5 with TRBJ2-7; D is undetermined. The CDR3 length is 15 residues. Trimming removed 0 bases at V and 0 bases at J, with 9 bases between. CDR1 and CDR2 (germline): MNHEY, SVGAGI. CDR3: CASSYSASSSYEQYF. The DNA for the CDR3 is TGTGCCAGCAGTTACTCGGCGTCTTCCTCCTACGAGCAGTACTTC.

The V gene is TRBV5-1, the J gene TRBJ2-3; D gene uncertain. CDR1 SGHRS and CDR2 YFSETQ come from the germline V gene. The CDR3 totals 16 residues. V lost 0 bases to trimming and J lost 3 bases, with 14 bases between them. The CDR3 coding sequence is TGCGCCAGCAGCTTGGCGGCGGTTCGAGGTACAGATACGCAGTATTTT. Translating gives CASSLAAVRGTDTQYF.

CDR3 in amino acids: CASSERLAGYNEQFF. In DNA, the CDR3 is TGTGCCAGCAGTGAGCGACTAGCGGGATACAATGAGCAGTTCTTC. The chain employs TRBV2 and TRBJ2-1, with 11 bases identical to TRBD2. The CDR3 is 15 residues long. V lost 3 bases and J lost 4; bases outside the gene matches: 2. Germline-derived CDR1 and CDR2 are SNHLY and FYNNEI.

The count of this clone is one. This chain connects TRBV5-1 to TRBJ2-1; D unresolved. V lost 0 bases, J lost 5 bases, and 6 bases lay in between. Germline CDR1 is SGHRS and CDR2 is YFSETQ. The CDR3 is 13 residues long. The CDR3 protein is CASSLGADNEQFF. The CDR3 nucleotides are TGCGCCAGCAGCTTGGGGGCCGACAATGAGCAGTTCTTC.